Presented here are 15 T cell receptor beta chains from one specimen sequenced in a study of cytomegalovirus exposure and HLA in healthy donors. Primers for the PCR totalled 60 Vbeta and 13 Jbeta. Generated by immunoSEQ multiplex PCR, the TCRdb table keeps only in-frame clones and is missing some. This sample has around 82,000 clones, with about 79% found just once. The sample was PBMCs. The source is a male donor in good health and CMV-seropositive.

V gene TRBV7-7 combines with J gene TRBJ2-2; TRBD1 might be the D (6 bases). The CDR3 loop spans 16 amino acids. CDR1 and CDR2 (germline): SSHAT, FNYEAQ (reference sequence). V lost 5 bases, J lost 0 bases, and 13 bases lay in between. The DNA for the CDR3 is TGTGCCAGCAGCCACCCACAGGGACCGAACACCGGGGAGCTGTTTTTT. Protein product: CASSHPQGPNTGELFF. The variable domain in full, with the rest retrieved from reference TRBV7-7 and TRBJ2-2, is GAGVSQSPRYKVTKRGQDVTLRCDPISSHATLYWYQQALGQGPEFLTYFNYEAQPDKSGLPSDRFSAERPEGSISTLTIQRTEQRDSAMYRCASSHPQGPNTGELFFGEGSRLTVL.

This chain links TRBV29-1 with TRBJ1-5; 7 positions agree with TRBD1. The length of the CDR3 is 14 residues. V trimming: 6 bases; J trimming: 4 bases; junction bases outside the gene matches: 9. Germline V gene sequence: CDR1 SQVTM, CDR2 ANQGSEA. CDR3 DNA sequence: TGCAGCGTCGCCGAGACAGGGAAGAATCAGCCCCAGCATTTT. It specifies CSVAETGKNQPQHF.

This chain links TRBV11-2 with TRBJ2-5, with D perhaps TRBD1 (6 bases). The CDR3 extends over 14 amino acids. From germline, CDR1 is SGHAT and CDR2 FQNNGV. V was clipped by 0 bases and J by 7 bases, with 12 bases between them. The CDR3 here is CASSLEAGDWTQYF. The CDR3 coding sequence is TGTGCCAGCAGCTTAGAGGCAGGGGATTGGACCCAGTACTTC.

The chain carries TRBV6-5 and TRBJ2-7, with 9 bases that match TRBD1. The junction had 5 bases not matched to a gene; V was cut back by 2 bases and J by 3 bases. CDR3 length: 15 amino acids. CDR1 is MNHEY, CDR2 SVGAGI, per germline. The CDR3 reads CASSYPTGGYYEQYF. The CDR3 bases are TGTGCCAGCAGTTACCCGACAGGGGGTTACTACGAGCAGTACTTC.

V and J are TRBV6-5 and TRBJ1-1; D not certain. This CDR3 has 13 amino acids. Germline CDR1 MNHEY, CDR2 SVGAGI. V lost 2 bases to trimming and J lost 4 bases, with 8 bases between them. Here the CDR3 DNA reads TGTGCCAGCAGTTACGAGAGAGGCACTGAAGCTTTCTTT. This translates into CASSYERGTEAFF.

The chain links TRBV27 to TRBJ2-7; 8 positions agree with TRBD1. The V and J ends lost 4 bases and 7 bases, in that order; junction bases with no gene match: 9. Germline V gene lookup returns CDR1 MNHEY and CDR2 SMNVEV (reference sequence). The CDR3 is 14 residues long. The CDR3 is CASSSGQGLWEQYF. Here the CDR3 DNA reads TGTGCCAGCAGTTCTGGACAGGGCTTATGGGAGCAGTACTTC.

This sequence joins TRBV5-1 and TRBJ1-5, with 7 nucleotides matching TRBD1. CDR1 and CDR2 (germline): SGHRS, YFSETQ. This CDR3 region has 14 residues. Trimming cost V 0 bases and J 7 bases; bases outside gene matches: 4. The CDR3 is CASSLGPGGQPQHF. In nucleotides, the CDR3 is TGCGCCAGCAGCTTGGGGCCAGGGGGACAGCCCCAGCATTTT. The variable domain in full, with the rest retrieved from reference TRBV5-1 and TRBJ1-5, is KAGVTQTPRYLIKTRGQQVTLSCSPISGHRSVSWYQQTPGQGLQFLFEYFSETQRNKGNFPGRFSGRQFSNSRSEMNVSTLELGDSALYLCASSLGPGGQPQHFGDGTRLSIL.

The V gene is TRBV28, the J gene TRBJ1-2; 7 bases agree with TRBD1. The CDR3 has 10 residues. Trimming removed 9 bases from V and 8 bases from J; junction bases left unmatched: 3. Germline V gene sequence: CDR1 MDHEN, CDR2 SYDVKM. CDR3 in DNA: TGTGCCAGTCAGGACAGGGGCTACACCTTC. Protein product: CASQDRGYTF.

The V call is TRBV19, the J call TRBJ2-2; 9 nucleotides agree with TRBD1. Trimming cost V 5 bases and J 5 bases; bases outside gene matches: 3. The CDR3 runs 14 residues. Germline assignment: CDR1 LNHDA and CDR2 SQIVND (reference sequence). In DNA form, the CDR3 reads TGTGCCAGTAGTCTCGGGACAGGGACCGGGGAGCTGTTTTTT. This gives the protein CASSLGTGTGELFF. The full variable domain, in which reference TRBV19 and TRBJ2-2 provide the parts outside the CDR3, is DGGITQSPKYLFRKEGQNVTLSCEQNLNHDAMYWYRQDPGQGLRLIYYSQIVNDFQKGDIAEGYSVSREKKESFPLTVTSAQKNPTAFYLCASSLGTGTGELFFGEGSRLTVL.

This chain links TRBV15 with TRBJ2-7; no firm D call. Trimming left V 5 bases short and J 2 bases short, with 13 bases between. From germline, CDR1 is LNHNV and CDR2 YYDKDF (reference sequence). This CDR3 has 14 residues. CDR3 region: CATSSLPRAYEQYF. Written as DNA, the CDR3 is TGTGCCACCAGCTCCCTGCCCCGGGCCTACGAGCAGTACTTC.

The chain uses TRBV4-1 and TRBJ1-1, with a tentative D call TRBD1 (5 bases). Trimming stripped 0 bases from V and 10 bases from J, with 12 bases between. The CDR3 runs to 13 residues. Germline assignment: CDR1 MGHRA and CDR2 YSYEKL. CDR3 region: CASSQDTGGTAFF. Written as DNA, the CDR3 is TGCGCCAGCAGCCAAGATACGGGAGGGACAGCTTTCTTT.

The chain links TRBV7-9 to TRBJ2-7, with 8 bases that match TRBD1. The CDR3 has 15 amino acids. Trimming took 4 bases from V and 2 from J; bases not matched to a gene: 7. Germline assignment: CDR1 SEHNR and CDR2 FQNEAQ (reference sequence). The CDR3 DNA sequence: TGTGCCAGCAGCTCCCGGGACAGGTATACCTACGAGCAGTACTTC. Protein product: CASSSRDRYTYEQYF. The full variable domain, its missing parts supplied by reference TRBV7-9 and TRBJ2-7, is DTGVSQNPRHKITKRGQNVTFRCDPISEHNRLYWYRQTLGQGPEFLTYFQNEAQLEKSRLLSDRFSAERPKGSFSTLEIQRTEQGDSAMYLCASSSRDRYTYEQYFGPGTRLTVT.

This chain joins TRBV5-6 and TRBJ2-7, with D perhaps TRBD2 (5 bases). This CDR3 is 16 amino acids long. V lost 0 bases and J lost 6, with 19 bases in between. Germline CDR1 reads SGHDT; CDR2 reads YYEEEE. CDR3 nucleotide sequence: TGTGCCAGCAGCTTGGCCGGAGGTTACTCGGGTCCCGAGCAGTACTTC. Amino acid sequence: CASSLAGGYSGPEQYF.

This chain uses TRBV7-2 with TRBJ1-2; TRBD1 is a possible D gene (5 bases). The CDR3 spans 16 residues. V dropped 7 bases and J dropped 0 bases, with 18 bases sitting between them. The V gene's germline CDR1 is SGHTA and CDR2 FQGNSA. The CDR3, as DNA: TGTGCCAGCACCAGACCGCCGGACACTACTAACTATGGCTACACCTTC. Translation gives CASTRPPDTTNYGYTF.

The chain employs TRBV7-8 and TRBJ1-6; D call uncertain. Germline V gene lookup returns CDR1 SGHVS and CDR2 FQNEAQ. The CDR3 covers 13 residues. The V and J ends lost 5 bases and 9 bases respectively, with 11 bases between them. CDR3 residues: CASSPRVSSPLHF. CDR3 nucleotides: TGTGCCAGCAGCCCCCGGGTCTCTTCACCCCTCCACTTT.